The 12 T cell receptor beta chains in this list originate from one sample, sequenced in a study of shared clonotypes between healthy human individuals. Sequenced by immunoSEQ multiplex PCR; TCRdb stores in-frame clones only, minus some. Among 300,000 to 350,000 clones, less than 75% were seen once, and the ten largest hold about 10%. The source material was memory CD4+ T cells sorted from blood. Specified subset: CD45RA-negative fraction. The receptor source for this set is a young man in good health.

The chain links TRBV6-1 to TRBJ2-3; D is ambiguous. This CDR3 region has 13 residues. In germline, CDR1 is MNHNS, CDR2 SASEGT. Trimming shortened V by 3 bases and J by 3 bases, and 7 bases separated the two germline ends. CDR3 sequence reads: CASSDSVTDTQYF. The CDR3 nucleotides are TGTGCCAGCAGTGATTCAGTTACAGATACGCAGTATTTT.

This clone was observed once. J is TRBJ2-2 and V is TRBV19, with D perhaps matching TRBD2 (5 bases). This CDR3 spans 14 amino acids. The ends were cut back, 6 bases at V and 1 base at J, with 9 bases in the middle. Germline CDR1 reads LNHDA; CDR2 reads SQIVND (reference sequence). CDR3 bases: TGTGCCAGTAGGAAGGGAGTGAACACCGGGGAGCTGTTTTTT. Translation: CASRKGVNTGELFF.

This clone came up a few times. The V and J genes are TRBV11-1 and TRBJ2-7, with D hard to call. V shed 3 bases and J shed 0 bases, with 12 bases lying between them. The CDR3 extends over 15 amino acids. Germline loops: CDR1 SGHAT, CDR2 FQDESV (reference sequence). The CDR3 nucleotides read TGTGCCAGCAGCTTTGGGCAGGTACGCTCCTACGAGCAGTACTTC. This encodes CASSFGQVRSYEQYF.

The chain joins TRBV5-5 to TRBJ2-3, with 8 bases lining up with TRBD2. Trimming at V came to 5 bases and at J to 2 bases, leaving 7 bases not matched to a gene. The CDR3 totals 15 residues. Germline CDR1 reads SGHKS; CDR2 reads YYEKEE (reference sequence). The CDR3 sequence: CASSQSGSVTDTQYF. The CDR3 bases are TGTGCCAGCAGTCAAAGCGGGAGCGTCACAGATACGCAGTATTTT.

As regards this clone: Within the sample, other DNA sequences also encode this same CDR3. The chain links TRBV11-2 to TRBJ2-3; D unresolved. Germline loops: CDR1 SGHAT, CDR2 FQNNGV. The CDR3 has 13 residues. V lost 0 bases and J 6 bases, leaving 7 bases between the germline ends. CDR3 sequence: CASSLDRADTQYF. The CDR3 DNA reads as TGTGCCAGCAGCTTAGATAGGGCGGATACGCAGTATTTT.

Only one count was recorded for this clone. The chain links TRBV6-6 to TRBJ2-1, with a weak D call TRBD2 (5 bases). V lost 8 bases to trimming and J lost 8 bases, with 16 bases between them. Germline V gene data show CDR1 as MNHNY and CDR2 as SVGAGI (reference sequence). The CDR3 has 13 residues. The CDR3 nucleotides read TGTGCCAGCCGACCCCCAGCGGACCATGAGCAGTTCTTC. Translating gives CASRPPADHEQFF.

This clone appeared many times. Other DNA sequences within the sample encode an identical CDR3. The rearrangement uses TRBV2 and TRBJ2-1; D tentatively reads TRBD1 or TRBD2 (5 bases each). Germline CDR1 SNHLY, CDR2 FYNNEI. Trimming removed 1 base at V and 0 bases at J, with 13 bases between. CDR3 length: 17 amino acids. As DNA, the CDR3 is TGTGCCAGCAGTGAAGTTCGGGACGACTACTCCTACAATGAGCAGTTCTTC. Translated: CASSEVRDDYSYNEQFF. Based on the CDR3 plus reference TRBV2 and TRBJ2-1, the full variable domain is EPEVTQTPSHQVTQMGQEVILRCVPISNHLYFYWYRQILGQKVEFLVSFYNNEISEKSEIFDDQFSVERPDGSNFTLKIRSTKLEDSAMYFCASSEVRDDYSYNEQFFGPGTRLTVL.

This chain links TRBV7-9 with TRBJ1-1; 7 nucleotides line up with TRBD1. Trimming removed 1 base from V and 0 bases from J; junction bases left unmatched: 8. CDR1 is SEHNR and CDR2 is FQNEAQ in the germline V gene (reference sequence). This CDR3 is 17 amino acids long. The CDR3 region has the DNA TGTGCCAGCAGCTTAGGGCGGGACAGCTACATGAACACTGAAGCTTTCTTT. This encodes CASSLGRDSYMNTEAFF. Filled out from reference TRBV7-9 and TRBJ1-1, the complete variable domain reads DTGVSQNPRHKITKRGQNVTFRCDPISEHNRLYWYRQTLGQGPEFLTYFQNEAQLEKSRLLSDRFSAERPKGSFSTLEIQRTEQGDSAMYLCASSLGRDSYMNTEAFFGQGTRLTVV.

This clone was observed a single time. Other nucleotide sequences in the sample specify the same CDR3. V is TRBV29-1 and J is TRBJ2-1; TRBD2 aligns across 11 bases. The CDR3 has 13 residues. V dropped 5 bases and J dropped 6; count of bases not matched to a gene: 3. Germline values: CDR1 SQVTM, CDR2 ANQGSEA. The CDR3 is CSVLAGGSNEQFF. As DNA, the CDR3 is TGCAGCGTTCTAGCGGGAGGCTCCAATGAGCAGTTCTTC.

This chain joins TRBV28 and TRBJ1-2; the D gene is possibly TRBD1 (6 bases). CDR3 length equals 14 residues. V was shortened by 2 bases and J by 5 bases, with 12 bases between the two germline ends. Germline values: CDR1 MDHEN, CDR2 SYDVKM. The CDR3 region is CASSLARGDYGYTF. The CDR3, as DNA: TGTGCCAGCAGTTTAGCGAGGGGGGATTATGGCTACACCTTC.

The chain is built from TRBV19 and TRBJ2-3, with D possibly called TRBD1 or TRBD2 (6 bases each). The CDR3 contains 15 residues. CDR1 is LNHDA and CDR2 is SQIVND in the germline V gene (reference sequence). The V and J ends lost 7 bases and 0 bases respectively, with 14 bases between them. The CDR3 protein is CASTRGGGSTDTQYF. The CDR3 DNA reads TGTGCCAGTACCCGAGGAGGGGGGAGCACAGATACGCAGTATTTT.

The chain joins TRBV6-1 to TRBJ2-1; no clear D gene. Trimming pared 2 bases from V and 7 bases from J, leaving 6 bases between. This CDR3 has 12 amino acids. Germline CDR1 is MNHNS and CDR2 is SASEGT. DNA of the CDR3: TGTGCCAGCAGTGAAAAGCAGAATGAGCAGTTCTTC. Encoded protein: CASSEKQNEQFF.